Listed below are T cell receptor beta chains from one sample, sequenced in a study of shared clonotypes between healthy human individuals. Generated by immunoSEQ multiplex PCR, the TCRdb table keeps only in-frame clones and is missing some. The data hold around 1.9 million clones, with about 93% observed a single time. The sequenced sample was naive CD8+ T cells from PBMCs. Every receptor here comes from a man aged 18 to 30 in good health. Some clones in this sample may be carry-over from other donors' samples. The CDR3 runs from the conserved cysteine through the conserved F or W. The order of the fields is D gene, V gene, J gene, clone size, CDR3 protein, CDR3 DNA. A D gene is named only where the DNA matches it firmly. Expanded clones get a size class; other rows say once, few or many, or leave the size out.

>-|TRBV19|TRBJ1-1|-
CASSVPTQLNTEAFF
TGTGCCAGTAGTGTACCGACACAGCTGAACACTGAAGCTTTCTTT
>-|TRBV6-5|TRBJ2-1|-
CASRVGGSYNEQFF
TGTGCCAGCAGGGTGGGGGGCTCCTACAATGAGCAGTTCTTC
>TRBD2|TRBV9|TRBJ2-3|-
CASSASGSLIDTQYF
TGTGCCAGCAGCGCAAGCGGGAGTCTCATAGATACGCAGTATTTT
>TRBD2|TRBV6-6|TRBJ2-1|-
CASSSGGTNNEQFF
TGTGCCAGCAGCAGCGGGGGTACTAACAATGAGCAGTTCTTC
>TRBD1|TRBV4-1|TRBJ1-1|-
CASSQTGAPRDSNTEAFF
TGCGCCAGCAGCCAAACAGGGGCTCCCCGTGATTCGAACACTGAAGCTTTCTTT
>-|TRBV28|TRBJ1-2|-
CASQPRTGKEPFYGYTF
TGTGCCAGCCAACCCCGGACTGGGAAAGAACCATTCTATGGCTACACCTTC
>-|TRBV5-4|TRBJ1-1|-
CASSPGLMNTEAFF
TGTGCCAGCAGCCCTGGACTCATGAACACTGAAGCTTTCTTT
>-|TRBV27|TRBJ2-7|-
CASWGGFGGHEQYF
TGTGCCAGCTGGGGAGGCTTTGGCGGCCACGAGCAGTACTTC
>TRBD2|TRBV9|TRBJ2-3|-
CASSAKALAGGRDTQYF
TGTGCCAGCAGCGCCAAGGCTCTAGCGGGAGGACGAGATACGCAGTATTTT
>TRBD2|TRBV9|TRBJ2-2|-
CASSVIAGAGTGELFF
TGTGCCAGCAGCGTAATAGCGGGAGCGGGCACCGGGGAGCTGTTTTTT
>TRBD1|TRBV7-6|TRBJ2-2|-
CASRHRDRGIGELFF
TGTGCCAGCAGACACCGGGACAGGGGGATCGGGGAGCTGTTTTTT
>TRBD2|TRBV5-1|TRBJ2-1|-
CASSLPRLATRPNEQFF
TGCGCCAGCAGCTTGCCGAGACTAGCGACCCGCCCCAATGAGCAGTTCTTC
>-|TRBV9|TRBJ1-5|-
CASSGRGRGSNQPQHF
TGTGCCAGCAGCGGCCGGGGTCGGGGGAGCAATCAGCCCCAGCATTTT
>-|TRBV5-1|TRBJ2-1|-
CASSWGTSEQFF
TGCGCCAGCAGCTGGGGGACAAGTGAGCAGTTCTTC
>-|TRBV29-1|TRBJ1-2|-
CSVEGARGHGYTF
TGCAGCGTTGAAGGGGCTCGTGGGCATGGCTACACCTTC
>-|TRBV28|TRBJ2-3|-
CASGPPKRKITDTQYF
TGTGCCAGCGGCCCACCCAAGCGGAAGATCACAGATACGCAGTATTTT
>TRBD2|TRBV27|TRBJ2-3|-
CASSLLLAGGPDTQYF
TGTGCCAGCAGTTTATTACTAGCGGGAGGGCCAGATACGCAGTATTTT
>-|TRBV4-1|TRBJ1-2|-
CASSQDSSGRANGYTF
TGCGCCAGCAGCCAAGATTCTTCGGGCAGGGCAAATGGCTACACCTTC
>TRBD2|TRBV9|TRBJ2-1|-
CASSILSSGRRDNEQFF
TGTGCCAGCAGCATCCTTTCTAGCGGGAGACGCGACAATGAGCAGTTCTTC
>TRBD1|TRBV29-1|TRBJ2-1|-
CSVDGTGDNEQFF
TGCAGCGTTGATGGGACAGGGGACAATGAGCAGTTCTTC
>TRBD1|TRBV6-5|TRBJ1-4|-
CASSDSRDSNEKLFF
TGTGCCAGCAGTGACTCCCGGGACAGCAATGAAAAACTGTTTTTT
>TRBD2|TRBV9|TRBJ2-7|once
CASSPRTSGRGTNYEQYF
TGTGCCAGCAGCCCAAGGACTAGCGGGAGAGGAACAAACTACGAGCAGTACTTC
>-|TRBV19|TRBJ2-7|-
CASSIVAGRPTYEQYF
TGTGCCAGTAGTATAGTTGCGGGACGACCTACCTACGAGCAGTACTTC
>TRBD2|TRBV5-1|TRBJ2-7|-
CASSWTSSDYEQYF
TGCGCCAGCAGCTGGACTAGCTCAGACTACGAGCAGTACTTC
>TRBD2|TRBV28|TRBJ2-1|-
CASSIIAGASYNEQFF
TGTGCCAGCAGCATCATAGCGGGAGCGTCCTACAATGAGCAGTTCTTC
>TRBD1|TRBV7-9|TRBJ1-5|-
CASSSTGGRQPQHF
TGTGCCAGCAGCTCTACAGGGGGCCGTCAGCCCCAGCATTTT
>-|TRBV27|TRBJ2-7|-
CASSLSIPGHSYEQYF
TGTGCCAGCAGTTTATCGATCCCGGGACACTCCTACGAGCAGTACTTC
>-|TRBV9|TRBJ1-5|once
CASSVGGARNQPQHF
TGTGCCAGCAGCGTAGGGGGGGCTCGCAATCAGCCCCAGCATTTT
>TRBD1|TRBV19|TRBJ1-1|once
CASSPSAGGNTEAFF
TGTGCCAGTAGTCCATCGGCAGGGGGTAACACTGAAGCTTTCTTT